The sample holds one count of the clone carrying this T cell receptor beta chain. Deep-level running was used for the assay. Only in-frame clones appear in the TCRdb table, and some are missing; sequencing was by immunoSEQ multiplex PCR. The sample lists roughly 96,000 clones; roughly 50% were seen once. These data come from a study of shared clonotypes between healthy human individuals. The germline V gene encodes CDR1 SGHDT and CDR2 YYEEEE. V was trimmed by 0 bases and J by 4 bases, leaving 22 bases between them. The CDR3 contains 18 residues. The specimen was PBMCs. The rearrangement uses TRBV5-6 and TRBJ2-5; perhaps TRBD1 as D (6 bases). This clonotype originated in a woman in her thirties or forties in good health. Some clones in this sample may be carry-over from other donors' samples. In nucleotides, the CDR3 is TGTGCCAGCAGCTTGGCAGTGCAGAGACACCCAGGGGTAGAGACCCAGTACTTC. Translation: CASSLAVQRHPGVETQYF.